One sample yielded the 7 T cell receptor beta chains listed below, sequenced in a study of preoperative IRX-2 immunotherapy in early breast cancer. Treatment specified: preoperative locoregional IRX-2 cytokine immunotherapy. The protocol was immunoSEQ multiplex PCR, while the TCRdb copy is restricted to in-frame clones and leaves out a portion. The sample has 25,000 to 30,000 clones; roughly 90% are singletons. Sample acquisition took place from a patient treated with IRX-2 immunotherapy. The receptors derive from a human donor with breast cancer.

The chain recombines TRBV6-5 with TRBJ2-1, with 11 positions matching TRBD2. The CDR3 totals 13 residues. Per the germline V gene, CDR1 is MNHEY and CDR2 is SVGAGI. V shed 6 bases and J 8 bases; nucleotides not matched to a gene: 3. This CDR3 reads CASRGLAAHEQFF. CDR3 bases: TGTGCCAGCAGGGGACTAGCGGCCCATGAGCAGTTCTTC.

The J gene is TRBJ2-3, the V gene TRBV10-1; no reliable D call. The V gene lost 2 bases and the J gene lost 7 bases, with 4 bases spanning the gap. Per the germline V gene, CDR1 is WNHNN and CDR2 is SYGVQD (reference sequence). The CDR3 covers 11 residues. DNA for the CDR3: TGCGCCAGCAGTGAGACATATACGCAGTATTTT. Residues: CASSETYTQYF.

The V and J genes are TRBV7-6 and TRBJ2-7; 7 bases match TRBD1. The junction had 4 bases not matched to a gene; V was cut back by 5 bases and J by 0 bases. Germline V gives CDR1 SGHVS, CDR2 FNYEAQ. This CDR3 comprises 14 residues. CDR3 in amino acids: CASSATGRSYEQYF. For the CDR3, the DNA is TGTGCCAGCAGCGCGACAGGGCGCTCCTACGAGCAGTACTTC.

The genes are TRBV6-1 and TRBJ2-7, with 11 nucleotides matching TRBD2. Germline V CDR1 and CDR2: MNHNS, SASEGT. V trimming: 1 base; J trimming: 8 bases; junction bases outside the gene matches: 7. This CDR3 spans 15 amino acids. CDR3 in DNA: TGTGCCAGCAGTGAAGGGTCTAGCGGGAGGAGTCAGCAGTACTTC. Its translation is CASSEGSSGRSQQYF.

The genes are TRBV27 and TRBJ2-3; D gene unclear. The germline V gene has CDR1 MNHEY and CDR2 SMNVEV (reference sequence). V shed 4 bases and J shed 5 bases, with 13 bases lying between them. The CDR3 has 14 amino acids. The CDR3: CASSSLGWRDTQYF. CDR3 in DNA: TGTGCCAGCAGTTCCCTGGGGTGGAGAGATACGCAGTATTTT.

This rearrangement joins TRBV4-1 to TRBJ2-3, with 9 nucleotides matching TRBD2. The CDR3 is 17 amino acids. J gave up 9 bases and V 0 bases, and 13 bases lay outside the gene matches. Germline assignment: CDR1 MGHRA and CDR2 YSYEKL. CDR3 sequence reads: CASSQENELAGTWTQYF. The CDR3 DNA is TGCGCCAGCAGCCAAGAGAACGAGCTAGCGGGAACTTGGACGCAGTATTTT.

Comments on this clone: Germline and junction disagree at one end, which may indicate a read error. In the same sample, other DNA sequences code for this CDR3. The chain uses TRBV5-4 and TRBJ1-2; 9 bases are a match to TRBD1. CDR1 SGHNT and CDR2 YYREEE come from the germline V gene (reference sequence). The CDR3 contains 14 residues. The CDR3 DNA follows: TGTGCCAGCAGCTTGGTGAGACAGGGGGGTGGCTACACTTTC. It encodes CASSLVRQGGGYTF.